This TCR beta chain stems from a study of identical twins. One entry per CDR3 protein results from TCRdb running MiXCR on the 5' RACE reads. The data show about 530,000 distinct CDR3 sequences, roughly 15% seen once. Every donor was a healthy Caucasian. The V end lost 4 bases, the J end lost 4 bases, and 18 bases lay between the germline ends. CDR1 is DFQATT, CDR2 SNEGSKA, per germline (reference sequence). CDR3 length: 15 amino acids. This clonotype was counted ten times or more. These data were likewise used in another study, on yellow fever vaccine responses in identical twins.

This TCR was recovered from a woman aged 18-35 years in good health. J is TRBJ2-3 and V is TRBV20-1; D is possibly TRBD1 (6 bases). Sequenced material: CD4+ T cells sorted from blood. CDR3 sequence reads: CSAKTGTLGADTQYF. DNA of the CDR3: TGCAGTGCTAAAACCGGGACACTAGGGGCAGATACGCAGTATTTT.